Listed here are 26 T cell receptor beta chains from one sample, sequenced in a study of immune heterogeneity within non-small cell lung tumors. TCR beta CDR3 regions came from multiplex PCR with 32 forward V and 13 reverse J primers. TCRdb itself ran the multiplex PCR reads through MiXCR, one entry per CDR3 protein. Of roughly 4,700 distinct CDR3 sequences listed, about 30% were seen once; the top ten hold 20%. Genomic DNA extracted from bulk tumor tissue served as template. A total of roughly 600 ng was used per sample. Widely spaced biopsies, several per primary tumor, were obtained at surgery. Before undergoing curative surgery, patients had newly diagnosed non-small cell lung cancer that was untreated. Sequences were obtained from lung tumor tissue. These receptor sequences come from a woman in her fifties or sixties with non-small cell lung cancer.

Turning to this clonotype: This clone may be a read error of a much larger clone one base away. This rearrangement joins TRBV15 to TRBJ2-5, with TRBD2 as a possible D gene (7 bases). Germline CDR1 is LNHNV and CDR2 is YYDKDF (reference sequence). The CDR3 runs 15 residues. The CDR3 here is CATSRDWGGQENQYF. In DNA, the CDR3 is TGTGCCACCAGCAGAGATTGGGGGGGCCAAGAGAACCAGTACTTC.

This clonotype is medium-sized within its sample. The chain combines TRBV28 with TRBJ1-1; unclear D gene. This CDR3 is 15 amino acids long. V shed 7 bases and J shed 5 bases, with 20 bases lying between them. Germline-derived CDR1 and CDR2 are MDHEN and SYDVKM. CDR3 protein: CASIPGWEGRTEAFF. CDR3 nucleotides: TGTGCCAGCATCCCGGGGTGGGAGGGAAGGACTGAAGCTTTCTTT.

Note on this clonotype: A read error may be the cause here, since a much bigger clone is one base away. This chain connects TRBV5-1 to TRBJ2-3; D may match TRBD1 or TRBD2 (6 bases each). The CDR3 has 16 amino acids. The germline gives CDR1 SGHRS, CDR2 YFSETQ. V was trimmed by 4 bases and J by 0 bases, leaving 15 bases between them. CDR3: CASSPPGASSTDTQYF. CDR3 coding DNA: TGCGCCAGCAGCCCTCCGGGGGCGTCTAGCACAGATACGCAGTATTTT.

By share of the sample, this clonotype is medium-sized. The chain is built from TRBV6-6 and TRBJ2-7; D gene ambiguous. Germline V CDR1 and CDR2: MNHNY, SVGAGI (reference sequence). The V end lost 2 bases, the J end lost 7 bases, and 6 bases lay between the germline ends. CDR3 length: 11 amino acids. In nucleotides, the CDR3 is TGTGCCAGCAGTTACGGTGAGGAGCAGTACTTC. Protein product: CASSYGEEQYF.

By proportion, this clonotype is medium-sized (0.01 to 0.1%). V gene TRBV20-1 combines with J gene TRBJ1-3; D gene uncertain. CDR1 and CDR2 from the germline V gene are DFQATT and SNEGSKA (reference sequence). CDR3 length: 16 residues. Trimming stripped 4 bases from V and 0 bases from J, with 16 bases between. The CDR3 coding sequence is TGCAGTGCTAAAGCGACGGGCATGGGCTCTGGAAACACCATATATTTT. It codes for CSAKATGMGSGNTIYF.

The rearrangement uses TRBV12-3 or TRBV12-4 and TRBJ2-7, with D tentatively TRBD1 (5 bases). Trimming cost V 7 bases and J 4 bases, with 14 bases left between them. This CDR3 spans 13 amino acids. CDR3 sequence: CASTHGAPYEQYF. The CDR3 DNA is TGTGCCAGCACCCATGGGGCCCCATACGAGCAGTACTTC.

A few counts support this clonotype. The rearrangement joins TRBV7-6 to TRBJ2-3; unclear D gene. Per the germline V gene, CDR1 is SGHVS and CDR2 is FNYEAQ. There are 12 residues in the CDR3. The V gene lost 3 bases and the J gene lost 4 bases, with 5 bases spanning the gap. The CDR3 sequence is CASSLLADTQYF. The CDR3 nucleotides read TGTGCCAGCAGCTTGTTGGCAGATACGCAGTATTTT.

By share, this clonotype ranks as large. The chain recombines TRBV19 with TRBJ2-1; 10 bases are a match to TRBD1. The CDR3 is 15 amino acids. The ends lost 7 bases at V and 5 bases at J; junction bases unmatched: 8. In germline, CDR1 is LNHDA, CDR2 SQIVND (reference sequence). The CDR3 DNA reads as TGTGCCAGTAAAAGACAGGGGGCAATAGACAATGAGCAGTTCTTC. This encodes CASKRQGAIDNEQFF.

There are a few counts of this clonotype. CDR3 coding DNA: TGTGCCAGCAGCTTGAACTCTGGGGCCAACGTCCTGACTTTC. It specifies CASSLNSGANVLTF. This chain joins TRBV13 and TRBJ2-6; D is ambiguous. The CDR3 extends over 14 amino acids. The V end lost 3 bases, the J end lost 0 bases, and 3 bases lay between the germline ends. Germline lookup yields CDR1 PRHDT and CDR2 FYEKMQ (reference sequence).

This clonotype was recorded a few times. Given a much more abundant clone one base away, this may be a read error. This sequence joins TRBV2 and TRBJ2-7, with TRBD2 as a possible D gene (6 bases). This CDR3 comprises 15 residues. With 7 bases removed from V and 0 bases from J, the gap between germline ends came to 16 bases. The V gene's germline CDR1 is SNHLY and CDR2 FYNNEI. Here the CDR3 DNA reads TGTGCCAGCACGAGGGACTGGGGGTCCTCCTACGAGCAGTACTTC. Encoded protein: CASTRDWGSSYEQYF.

In its sample, this clonotype was seen a few times. The CDR3 protein is CAIRGADTQYF. CDR3 in DNA: TGTGCCATCAGGGGAGCAGATACGCAGTATTTT. The rearrangement links TRBV10-3 to TRBJ2-3; D possibly corresponds to TRBD2 (5 bases). The CDR3 extends over 11 amino acids. V lost 6 bases and J 4 bases, leaving 5 bases between the germline ends. Germline CDR1 reads ENHRY; CDR2 reads SYGVKD.

Relative to its sample, this clonotype is medium-sized. The rearrangement uses TRBV30 and TRBJ2-7, with D unresolved. The CDR3 covers 12 residues. Germline V lookup: CDR1 GTSNPN, CDR2 SVGIG (reference sequence). V dropped 2 bases and J dropped 3 bases, with 8 bases sitting between them. CDR3 protein: CAWSPESYEQYF. The DNA for the CDR3 is TGTGCCTGGAGTCCGGAAAGCTACGAGCAGTACTTC.

The DNA of the CDR3 is TGTGCCAGCAGCTTGAGTGAACCGTTTTCAGATACGCAGTATTTT. Encoded protein: CASSLSEPFSDTQYF. The V call is TRBV11-3, the J call TRBJ2-3; D not certain. Germline-derived CDR1 and CDR2 are SGHNT and YENEEA. The CDR3 covers 15 residues. With 3 bases removed from V and 4 bases from J, the gap between germline ends came to 14 bases.

This clonotype is termed medium-sized. The V gene is TRBV24-1, the J gene TRBJ1-5; 8 nucleotides match TRBD1. CDR3 length: 16 amino acids. The germline gives CDR1 KGHDR, CDR2 SFDVKD. After removal of 6 bases from V and 3 bases from J, the junction contained 9 bases not matched to a gene. The CDR3: CATSPNRGENNQPQHF. The CDR3 coding sequence is TGTGCCACCAGTCCCAACAGGGGGGAAAACAATCAGCCCCAGCATTTT.

This clonotype is labeled medium-sized (0.01 to 0.1%). The V and J genes are TRBV20-1 and TRBJ1-6; 8 nucleotides line up with TRBD1. V was clipped by 6 bases and J by 8 bases; unmatched bases: 6. This CDR3 has 13 residues. Germline V lookup: CDR1 DFQATT, CDR2 SNEGSKA (reference sequence). DNA for the CDR3: TGCAGTGCCTGGACAGGGAATTATTCACCCCTCCACTTT. This sequence encodes CSAWTGNYSPLHF.

This clonotype is large in the sample. V is TRBV9 and J is TRBJ1-1; D call uncertain. Trimming took off 1 base at V and 0 bases at J, with 16 bases between the two ends. Per germline, CDR1 SGDLS and CDR2 YYNGEE. The CDR3 has 17 amino acids. CDR3 sequence (DNA): TGTGCCAGCAGCGTAACCCCAAAACAGTCCATGAACACTGAAGCTTTCTTT. Amino acids: CASSVTPKQSMNTEAFF.

The rearrangement links TRBV5-1 to TRBJ2-5, with D possibly matching TRBD1 (6 bases). Germline V gene lookup returns CDR1 SGHRS and CDR2 YFSETQ. The V end was cut by 1 base, the J end by 5 bases, with 18 bases between. The length of the CDR3 is 16 residues. The CDR3 is CASSLQHTGLGETQYF. The CDR3 bases are TGCGCCAGCAGCTTGCAGCATACAGGGTTAGGGGAGACCCAGTACTTC.

The genes are TRBV28 and TRBJ1-2, with 7 bases lining up with TRBD1. This CDR3 is 13 amino acids long. The V gene's germline CDR1 is MDHEN and CDR2 SYDVKM. Unmatched junction bases numbered 10, after V lost 10 bases and J lost 5 bases. CDR3 coding DNA: TGTGCCACCTGGACAGGCCCAATTTATGGCTACACCTTC. This sequence encodes CATWTGPIYGYTF.

Relative to its sample, this clonotype is medium-sized. This rearrangement joins TRBV28 to TRBJ2-7, with unresolved D. V was pared by 3 bases and J by 9 bases, with 15 bases between. The CDR3 totals 13 residues. From germline, CDR1 is MDHEN and CDR2 SYDVKM. CDR3 sequence: CASSFDWPLRQYF. CDR3 nucleotides: TGTGCCAGCAGTTTTGACTGGCCTCTTCGGCAGTACTTC.

This clonotype has a handful of counts. One end of the junction is discordant with germline, which a read error may explain. V is TRBV20-1 and J is TRBJ2-3; TRBD2 matches at 8 bases. Germline V CDR1 and CDR2: DFQATT, SNEGSKA (reference sequence). This CDR3 comprises 15 residues. The CDR3 loop is CGASFPGGSTDTQYF. The CDR3 DNA is TGCGGTGCTAGTTTTCCGGGAGGGTCCACAGATACGCAGTATTTT.

This clonotype is medium-sized by share. V gene TRBV24-1 combines with J gene TRBJ2-3, with 13 bases that match TRBD2. The CDR3 consists of 16 residues. CDR1 and CDR2 from the germline V gene are KGHDR and SFDVKD. With V trimmed by 4 bases and J by 5 bases, 5 bases remained unmatched. In nucleotides, the CDR3 is TGTGCCACCAGTGAGGGACTAGCGGGATATTTAGATACGCAGTATTTT. Its translation is CATSEGLAGYLDTQYF.

This clonotype was detected a few times. V usage is TRBV19 and J usage is TRBJ1-5; possibly TRBD1 for D (5 bases). This CDR3 is 17 amino acids long. The ends were cut back, 4 bases at V and 0 bases at J, with 16 bases in the middle. CDR1 is LNHDA, CDR2 SQIVND, per germline (reference sequence). The CDR3 spells CASSRWTGHNSNQPQHF. DNA of the CDR3: TGTGCCAGTAGTAGGTGGACCGGACACAATAGCAATCAGCCCCAGCATTTT.

Of note for this clonotype: The conserved phenylalanine or tryptophan normally closing the CDR3 is absent here, so this likely arose from a read error. The limits of the CDR3 on the DNA are not certain, so only TCRdb's listed CDR3 is given. The chain is built from TRBV2 and TRBJ2-3; the table's D gene call, TRBD2, was not cross checked with the DNA. Germline V gene lookup returns CDR1 SNHLY and CDR2 FYNNEI. The CDR3 numbers 13 amino acids, ends counted. CDR3 amino acids: CASSEPIEQYFGP.

The chain combines TRBV3-1 with TRBJ2-7; 7 bases fit TRBD2. Unmatched junction bases numbered 14, after V lost 3 bases and J lost 6 bases. The CDR3 contains 16 residues. Germline V gene sequence: CDR1 LGHDT, CDR2 YNNKEL (reference sequence). CDR3 residues: CASSHRRGRVKGEQYF. The CDR3 nucleotides are TGTGCCAGCAGCCACCGCCGAGGGAGGGTTAAGGGCGAGCAGTACTTC.

This sequence joins TRBV12-5 and TRBJ2-3, with D possibly being TRBD2 (5 bases). The CDR3 spans 12 residues. Germline V CDR1 and CDR2: LGHNT, FRNRAP. V was cut by 3 bases and J by 9 bases, with 10 bases left in between. Here the CDR3 reads CASGLVGGTQYF. The CDR3 DNA reads TGTGCTAGTGGTTTAGTCGGAGGCACGCAGTATTTT.

This clonotype is medium-sized in the sample. The chain is built from TRBV20-1 and TRBJ1-5; no firm D call. Trimming left V 3 bases short and J 3 bases short, with 9 bases between. Germline V CDR1 and CDR2: DFQATT, SNEGSKA (reference sequence). CDR3 length equals 13 residues. CDR3 loop: CSASFVNNQPQHF. The CDR3 coding sequence is TGCAGTGCTAGCTTTGTTAACAATCAGCCCCAGCATTTT.